This is a list of T cell receptor beta chains from one sample in a study of T cell clones after liver transplantation. Sequenced by immunoSEQ multiplex PCR; TCRdb stores in-frame clones only, minus some. The sample includes about 53,000 clones, approximately 84% seen only once; the top ten take over 7%. The source material was CD4+ T cells from blood, sampled before liver transplant. Every receptor here comes from a human donor who received a liver transplant. Both conserved end residues are part of each CDR3. The order of the fields is CDR3 protein, CDR3 DNA, J gene, D gene, V gene, clone size. A D gene is named only where the DNA matches it firmly. Size values are once, few and many counts, or a class for expanded clones, and some rows have none.

CDR3: CASSFSIAGSDTQYF; DNA: TGCGCCAGCAGCTTTAGCATAGCGGGGAGTGATACGCAGTATTTT; J: TRBJ2-3; D: TRBD2; V: TRBV5-1; size: NA
CDR3: CASNGNAGELFF; DNA: TGTGCCAGCAACGGGAATGCCGGGGAGCTGTTTTTT; J: TRBJ2-2; D: NA; V: TRBV11-3; size: once
CDR3: CASSSGLATYNEQFF; DNA: TGTGCCAGCAGTTCCGGACTAGCGACCTACAATGAGCAGTTCTTC; J: TRBJ2-1; D: TRBD2; V: TRBV27; size: NA
CDR3: CASSLARRASGSYEQYF; DNA: TGTGCCAGCAGTTTAGCCAGGCGGGCTAGCGGCTCCTACGAGCAGTACTTC; J: TRBJ2-7; D: TRBD2; V: TRBV28; size: NA
CDR3: CASSQGNTEAFF; DNA: TGTGCCTCCTCACAGGGAAACACTGAAGCTTTCTTT; J: TRBJ1-1; D: NA; V: TRBV10-3; size: NA
CDR3: CASPIWRWRPMGSEQYF; DNA: TGTGCCAGCCCCATATGGAGGTGGAGACCTATGGGTAGCGAGCAGTACTTC; J: TRBJ2-7; D: NA; V: TRBV27; size: NA
CDR3: CASSLGTDTEAFF; DNA: TGCGCCAGCAGCTTGGGGACGGACACTGAAGCTTTCTTT; J: TRBJ1-1; D: NA; V: TRBV5-1; size: NA
CDR3: CASSTNRNTEAFF; DNA: TGTGCCAGCAGCACCAACAGGAACACTGAAGCTTTCTTT; J: TRBJ1-1; D: NA; V: TRBV7-9; size: NA
CDR3: CASSTGRGLTDTQYF; DNA: TGTGCCAGCAGTACCGGGAGGGGCCTCACAGATACGCAGTATTTT; J: TRBJ2-3; D: TRBD2; V: TRBV6-5; size: NA
CDR3: CASSPGTSGGTQYF; DNA: TGTGCCAGCAGCCCAGGGACTAGCGGGGGGACCCAGTACTTC; J: TRBJ2-5; D: TRBD2; V: TRBV11-2; size: NA
CDR3: CASSEARQIVGEQFF; DNA: TGTGCCAGCAGTGAAGCGAGACAGATTGTAGGTGAGCAGTTCTTC; J: TRBJ2-1; D: NA; V: TRBV6-1; size: NA
CDR3: CASSVASGNRETQYF; DNA: TGTGCCAGCAGCGTAGCATCGGGGAACCGGGAGACCCAGTACTTC; J: TRBJ2-5; D: NA; V: TRBV9; size: NA
CDR3: CASSMDRGQDGYTF; DNA: TGTGCCAGTAGTATGGACAGGGGGCAGGATGGCTACACCTTC; J: TRBJ1-2; D: TRBD1; V: TRBV19; size: NA
CDR3: CASSLETSGGTYEQYF; DNA: TGTGCCAGCAGCTTAGAGACTAGCGGGGGGACCTACGAGCAGTACTTC; J: TRBJ2-7; D: TRBD2; V: TRBV13; size: NA
CDR3: CASSAGTATSGNTIYF; DNA: TGCGCCAGCAGCGCGGGGACAGCCACCTCTGGAAACACCATATATTTT; J: TRBJ1-3; D: TRBD1; V: TRBV5-1; size: NA
CDR3: CASSQDVATAGPTGELFF; DNA: TGCGCCAGCAGCCAAGATGTCGCTACCGCTGGACCCACCGGGGAGCTGTTTTTT; J: TRBJ2-2; D: NA; V: TRBV4-1; size: NA
CDR3: CASRGTRRDNEQFF; DNA: TGTGCCAGCAGGGGGACTAGGCGGGACAATGAGCAGTTCTTC; J: TRBJ2-1; D: TRBD2; V: TRBV27; size: NA
CDR3: CASSLNEQFF; DNA: TGTGCCAGCTCACTCAATGAGCAGTTCTTC; J: TRBJ2-1; D: NA; V: TRBV18; size: NA
CDR3: CAWSQGEGATSSGNTIYF; DNA: TGTGCCTGGAGTCAAGGGGAGGGGGCGACGAGCTCTGGAAACACCATATATTTT; J: TRBJ1-3; D: TRBD1; V: TRBV30; size: NA
CDR3: CASSSGTGGLEQYF; DNA: TGTGCCAGCAGCTCCGGGACAGGGGGCCTCGAGCAGTACTTC; J: TRBJ2-7; D: TRBD1; V: TRBV7-2; size: once
CDR3: CAWSRSTSGSYEQYF; DNA: TGTGCCTGGAGTCGCTCAACTAGCGGATCCTACGAGCAGTACTTC; J: TRBJ2-7; D: TRBD2; V: TRBV30; size: NA
CDR3: CASSPAGQGFQNIQYF; DNA: TGTGCCAGCTCACCAGCAGGACAGGGATTCCAAAACATTCAGTACTTC; J: TRBJ2-4; D: TRBD1; V: TRBV18; size: NA
CDR3: CASSLSGLANEQFF; DNA: TGTGCCAGCAGCTTGTCGGGACTAGCGAATGAGCAGTTCTTC; J: TRBJ2-1; D: TRBD2; V: TRBV7-3; size: NA
CDR3: CASSLRLWDTDTQYF; DNA: TGTGCCAGCAGCTTAAGGTTGTGGGACACAGATACGCAGTATTTT; J: TRBJ2-3; D: NA; V: TRBV7-3; size: NA
CDR3: CASSQGQNTEAFF; DNA: TGCGCCAGCAGCCAGGGACAGAACACTGAAGCTTTCTTT; J: TRBJ1-1; D: NA; V: TRBV5-1; size: NA
CDR3: CASSSRGQVKTQYF; DNA: TGTGCCAGCAGCTCCAGGGGGCAGGTGAAGACCCAGTACTTC; J: TRBJ2-5; D: TRBD1; V: TRBV7-2; size: NA
CDR3: CSVALTRGLITKQFF; DNA: TGCAGCGTTGCTTTAACTAGGGGATTAATAACCAAGCAGTTCTTC; J: TRBJ2-1; D: NA; V: TRBV29-1; size: NA